These 30 T cell receptor beta chains came from one sample sequenced in a study of blood T cell repertoires in COVID-19. Some clones are missing from TCRdb's copy, which holds only in-frame ones; the method was immunoSEQ multiplex PCR. The sample comprises approximately 390,000 clones, roughly 90% of which are singletons, and about 7% rests with the top ten. Material for sequencing was peripheral blood. The source is a man aged 18 to 30 with active or convalescent COVID-19.

V and J are TRBV7-2 and TRBJ2-5, with 9 bases lining up with TRBD1. This CDR3 comprises 15 residues. J gave up 3 bases and V 5 bases, and 7 bases lay outside the gene matches. Germline V lookup: CDR1 SGHTA, CDR2 FQGNSA. The CDR3 loop is CASSANRGREETQYF. The CDR3, as DNA: TGTGCCAGCAGCGCAAACAGGGGGCGGGAAGAGACCCAGTACTTC.

This clone was counted only a few times. The chain links TRBV10-2 to TRBJ1-1; D is undetermined. The CDR3 runs 15 residues. Germline V gene sequence: CDR1 WSHSY, CDR2 SAAADI. Trimming took off 1 base at V and 1 base at J, with 10 bases between the two ends. The CDR3 bases are TGCGCCAGCAGTGAGTATGTGTCTTGGAACACTGAAGCTTTCTTT. It codes for CASSEYVSWNTEAFF.

The chain links TRBV1 to TRBJ2-1; the table's D call, TRBD2, has no DNA check behind it. TRBV1 is an annotated pseudogene. This CDR3 spans 19 amino acids. Written as DNA, the CDR3 is TGCACCAGCAGCCAAGAAGTTGGTCTAGCGGGAGTGGCCTACAATGAGCAGTTCTTC. Translation: CTSSQEVGLAGVAYNEQFF.

The chain employs TRBV11-3 and TRBJ1-1; tentatively, D is TRBD1 (5 bases). Germline CDR1 and CDR2: SGHNT and YENEEA. The CDR3 runs to 13 residues. The germline V and J ends were trimmed by 2 bases and 6 bases, with 10 bases remaining between them. Here the CDR3 DNA reads TGTGCCAGCAGCTTACAGGGTGGGGCTGAAGCTTTCTTT. Its protein is CASSLQGGAEAFF.

The CDR3 DNA sequence: TGTGCCAGCAGTCCGACAGCAGATACGCAGTATTTT. The encoded protein is CASSPTADTQYF. The gene calls are TRBV6-2 or TRBV6-3 and TRBJ2-3; D might be TRBD1 (5 bases). There are 12 residues in the CDR3. Deletions cut 5 bases from V and 4 bases from J, with 7 bases between. Per germline, CDR1 MNHEY and CDR2 SVGEGT.

The J gene is TRBJ1-4, the V gene TRBV4-1; D unresolved. V lost 4 bases and J 6 bases, leaving 18 bases between the germline ends. The CDR3 extends over 16 amino acids. The V gene's germline CDR1 is MGHRA and CDR2 YSYEKL. For the CDR3, the DNA is TGCGCCAGCAGCCCCTACACAGAATTCCCGGATGAAAAACTGTTTTTT. Its translation is CASSPYTEFPDEKLFF.

The chain couples TRBV19 to TRBJ1-1; 7 nucleotides agree with TRBD1. The CDR3 length is 16 residues. V was pared by 3 bases and J by 4 bases, with 11 bases of the junction left unmatched. Germline V gene lookup returns CDR1 LNHDA and CDR2 SQIVND (reference sequence). Written as DNA, the CDR3 is TGTGCCAGTAGTATGGCTCACAGGGGAGTCAGCACTGAAGCTTTCTTT. Protein sequence: CASSMAHRGVSTEAFF.

Remarks on this clone: This CDR3 is also generated by other DNA sequences in the sample. The rearrangement joins TRBV7-2 to TRBJ2-7; 7 bases line up with TRBD1. The CDR3 spans 14 residues. The trim removed 5 bases at V and 2 bases at J, leaving 6 bases unmatched. Germline V CDR1 and CDR2: SGHTA, FQGNSA. The CDR3 loop is CASSPAGTAYEQYF. As DNA, the CDR3 is TGTGCCAGCAGCCCAGCCGGGACAGCCTACGAGCAGTACTTC.

This sequence joins TRBV12-3 or TRBV12-4 and TRBJ2-7; tentatively, D is TRBD2 (6 bases). The CDR3 spans 13 residues. The germline V and J ends were trimmed by 3 bases and 6 bases, with 12 bases remaining between them. As DNA, the CDR3 is TGTGCCAGCAGTTTTCGGGAGTCCGGCGAGCAGTACTTC. As protein: CASSFRESGEQYF.

The chain joins TRBV27 to TRBJ1-5; perhaps TRBD1 as D (6 bases). Per the germline V gene, CDR1 is MNHEY and CDR2 is SMNVEV (reference sequence). V was pared by 5 bases and J by 6 bases, with 14 bases between. The CDR3 has 14 residues. The CDR3 DNA reads as TGTGCCAGCAGTACGGGGGGGGCAGGTCAGCCCCAGCATTTT. Its translation is CASSTGGAGQPQHF.

This chain links TRBV24-1 with TRBJ1-5; TRBD1 might be the D (5 bases). Trimming removed 3 bases from V and 5 bases from J, with 13 bases in between. Per the germline V gene, CDR1 is KGHDR and CDR2 is SFDVKD. This CDR3 has 15 residues. The CDR3 coding sequence is TGTGCCACCAGTGATGTCGGGGGAGCGGATCAGCCCCAGCATTTT. As protein: CATSDVGGADQPQHF.

The rearrangement links TRBV15 to TRBJ2-5, with 10 bases lining up with TRBD2. The CDR3 is 20 amino acids. CDR1 LNHNV and CDR2 YYDKDF come from the germline V gene (reference sequence). V dropped 0 bases and J dropped 4; count of bases not matched to a gene: 17. Written as DNA, the CDR3 is TGTGCCACCAGCAGAGATCCTACTATCCCTGAGCGGGAGGGTGGAGAGACCCAGTACTTC. Translated, it gives CATSRDPTIPEREGGETQYF.

This sequence joins TRBV5-6 and TRBJ2-6, with a weak D call TRBD2 (5 bases). The CDR3 runs 15 residues. Deletions cut 3 bases from V and 1 base from J, with 8 bases between. The V gene's germline CDR1 is SGHDT and CDR2 YYEEEE. As DNA, the CDR3 is TGTGCCAGCAGCTCCCTAGCTTCTGGGGCCAACGTCCTGACTTTC. Translation: CASSSLASGANVLTF.

This chain joins TRBV11-3 and TRBJ2-3, with TRBD1 identical over 10 bases. The V gene's germline CDR1 is SGHNT and CDR2 YENEEA. The CDR3 consists of 14 residues. Trimming took 8 bases from V and 8 from J; bases not matched to a gene: 10. The DNA for the CDR3 is TGTGCCAGCTCACGGGACAGGGGTTATGGTACGCAGTATTTT. The encoded protein is CASSRDRGYGTQYF. The full variable domain, with the rest looked up from reference TRBV11-3 and TRBJ2-3, is EAGVVQSPRYKIIEKKQPVAFWCNPISGHNTLYWYLQNLGQGPELLIRYENEEAVDDSQLPKDRFSAERLKGVDSTLKIQPAELGDSAVYLCASSRDRGYGTQYFGPGTRLTVL.

This clone was observed once. This sequence joins TRBV9 and TRBJ1-5; TRBD1 aligns across 9 bases. Germline V lookup: CDR1 SGDLS, CDR2 YYNGEE. The CDR3 runs 16 residues. The junction had 6 bases not matched to a gene; V was cut back by 3 bases and J by 2 bases. The chain's CDR3 is CASSGGQGRGNQPQHF. The CDR3 bases are TGTGCCAGCAGCGGGGGACAGGGTAGGGGCAATCAGCCCCAGCATTTT.

The chain combines TRBV5-5 with TRBJ1-5; 10 bases fit TRBD1. CDR1 is SGHKS and CDR2 is YYEKEE in the germline V gene (reference sequence). The CDR3 is made up of 16 amino acids. Trimming cost V 4 bases and J 5 bases; bases outside gene matches: 9. In DNA, the CDR3 is TGTGCCAGCAGCGCCTCCGGACAGGGGGTTTATCAGCCCCAGCATTTT. Protein sequence: CASSASGQGVYQPQHF.

The V and J genes are TRBV9 and TRBJ2-7; TRBD1 is a possible D gene (5 bases). V lost 4 bases to trimming and J lost 4 bases, with 12 bases between them. Germline values: CDR1 SGDLS, CDR2 YYNGEE. The CDR3 spans 13 residues. In DNA form, the CDR3 reads TGTGCCAGCAGCCCCACAGGAGTTTACGAGCAGTACTTC. Residues: CASSPTGVYEQYF.

The chain has TRBV5-6 and TRBJ1-5, with 9 nucleotides matching TRBD1. The germline V gene has CDR1 SGHDT and CDR2 YYEEEE. The CDR3 consists of 16 residues. V lost 2 bases, J lost 2 bases, and 5 bases stayed unmatched. This CDR3 is CASSLGTGRGNQPQHF. In DNA form, the CDR3 reads TGTGCCAGCAGCTTAGGGACAGGGAGGGGCAATCAGCCCCAGCATTTT.

The chain uses TRBV7-2 and TRBJ1-6; no reliable D call. V gave up 1 base and J gave up 7 bases, with 8 bases separating them. This CDR3 region has 14 residues. Per germline, CDR1 SGHTA and CDR2 FQGNSA. For the CDR3, the DNA is TGTGCCAGCAGCTTAGAGAGAAGAAATTCACCCCTCCACTTT. The encoded protein is CASSLERRNSPLHF.

The V gene is TRBV18, the J gene TRBJ1-1; perhaps TRBD1 as D (5 bases). Germline V gene sequence: CDR1 KGHSH, CDR2 LQKENI. This CDR3 has 14 amino acids. V lost 2 bases and J lost 3, with 10 bases in between. The CDR3 DNA is TGTGCCAGCTCACCAATCGGACAAGACACTGAAGCTTTCTTT. Translated, it gives CASSPIGQDTEAFF.

The chain recombines TRBV4-3 with TRBJ2-1; D remains ambiguous. The CDR3 runs to 13 residues. The V end was cut by 1 base, the J end by 12 bases, with 13 bases between. Germline values: CDR1 LGHNA, CDR2 YSLEER. CDR3 DNA: TGCGCCAGCAGCCAAGGACCCCAGTCAGGGCAGTTCTTC. It encodes CASSQGPQSGQFF.

The chain couples TRBV24-1 to TRBJ2-1; 12 nucleotides line up with TRBD2. J lost 9 bases, V lost 5 bases, and 10 bases had no gene match. The CDR3 length is 16 residues. Germline CDR1 reads KGHDR; CDR2 reads SFDVKD. CDR3 loop: CATSGSSGRASIEQFF. The CDR3 nucleotides are TGTGCCACCAGTGGTTCTAGCGGGAGGGCCTCGATTGAGCAGTTCTTC.

There are a few counts of this clone. This sequence joins TRBV7-9 and TRBJ1-2; perhaps TRBD1 as D (5 bases). This CDR3 is built from 13 residues. CDR1 is SEHNR, CDR2 FQNEAQ, per germline (reference sequence). Trimming stripped 6 bases from V and 2 bases from J, with 10 bases between. CDR3 sequence: CASRPGQNYGYTF. CDR3 DNA: TGTGCCAGCAGACCCGGACAAAACTATGGCTACACCTTC.

The rearrangement uses TRBV27 and TRBJ2-1, with 9 bases lining up with TRBD2. The CDR3 length is 15 residues. Looked up from germline, CDR1 is MNHEY and CDR2 is SMNVEV (reference sequence). The ends lost 0 bases at V and 7 bases at J; junction bases unmatched: 4. For the CDR3, the DNA is TGTGCCAGCAGTTTATCTAGCGGGAGTGGAAATGAGCAGTTCTTC. Its translation: CASSLSSGSGNEQFF.

This clone showed up just a few times. J is TRBJ1-5 and V is TRBV5-8; D gene uncertain. This CDR3 contains 17 residues. Germline values: CDR1 SGHTS, CDR2 YDEGEE. V lost 5 bases to trimming and J lost 3 bases, with 21 bases between them. This CDR3 is CASRRGLAGRFNQPQHF. The CDR3 nucleotides are TGTGCCAGCAGACGGGGTCTCGCGGGGAGGTTCAATCAGCCCCAGCATTTT.

The V and J genes are TRBV7-2 and TRBJ1-5, with D tentatively TRBD1 (5 bases). The CDR3 consists of 14 residues. Looked up from germline, CDR1 is SGHTA and CDR2 is FQGNSA. Between the trimmed V and J ends, which lost 2 bases and 4 bases, there was a span of 9 bases. CDR3 coding DNA: TGTGCCAGCAGCTTACAGCGGGGGAATCAGCCCCAGCATTTT. Amino acid sequence: CASSLQRGNQPQHF.

The chain has TRBV12-3 or TRBV12-4 and TRBJ2-7; D is uncertain. V shed 2 bases and J shed 6 bases, with 5 bases lying between them. The CDR3 is 11 amino acids. CDR3 coding DNA: TGTGCCAGCAGTTTACGGGTCGAGCAGTACTTC. Protein: CASSLRVEQYF.

This clone was observed a few times. This chain uses TRBV24-1 with TRBJ2-1; 7 nucleotides agree with TRBD1. CDR3 length: 16 residues. Trimming took 6 bases from V and 7 from J; bases not matched to a gene: 14. Per germline, CDR1 KGHDR and CDR2 SFDVKD. DNA for the CDR3: TGTGCCACCAGTTCTCCAACAGGGGAAAAATTGAATGAGCAGTTCTTC. It is translated as CATSSPTGEKLNEQFF.

V and J are TRBV30 and TRBJ2-7; 12 bases agree with TRBD2. Germline V gene sequence: CDR1 GTSNPN, CDR2 SVGIG (reference sequence). This CDR3 is 15 amino acids long. Trimming took 1 base from V and 2 from J; bases not matched to a gene: 3. This CDR3 reads CAWSELAGGTYEQYF. The CDR3 DNA follows: TGTGCCTGGAGTGAACTAGCGGGGGGAACCTACGAGCAGTACTTC.

The chain links TRBV5-4 to TRBJ1-3; the D gene is possibly TRBD1 (6 bases). V was cut by 4 bases and J by 2 bases, with 13 bases left in between. There are 15 residues in the CDR3. Germline-derived CDR1 and CDR2 are SGHNT and YYREEE (reference sequence). This CDR3 is CASSQSTGTGNTIYF. In nucleotides, the CDR3 is TGTGCCAGCAGCCAATCTACAGGGACTGGAAACACCATATATTTT. Drawing the rest from reference TRBV5-4 and TRBJ1-3, the complete variable domain is ETGVTQSPTHLIKTRGQQVTLRCSSQSGHNTVSWYQQALGQGPQFIFQYYREEENGRGNFPPRFSGLQFPNYSSELNVNALELDDSALYLCASSQSTGTGNTIYFGEGSWLTVV.